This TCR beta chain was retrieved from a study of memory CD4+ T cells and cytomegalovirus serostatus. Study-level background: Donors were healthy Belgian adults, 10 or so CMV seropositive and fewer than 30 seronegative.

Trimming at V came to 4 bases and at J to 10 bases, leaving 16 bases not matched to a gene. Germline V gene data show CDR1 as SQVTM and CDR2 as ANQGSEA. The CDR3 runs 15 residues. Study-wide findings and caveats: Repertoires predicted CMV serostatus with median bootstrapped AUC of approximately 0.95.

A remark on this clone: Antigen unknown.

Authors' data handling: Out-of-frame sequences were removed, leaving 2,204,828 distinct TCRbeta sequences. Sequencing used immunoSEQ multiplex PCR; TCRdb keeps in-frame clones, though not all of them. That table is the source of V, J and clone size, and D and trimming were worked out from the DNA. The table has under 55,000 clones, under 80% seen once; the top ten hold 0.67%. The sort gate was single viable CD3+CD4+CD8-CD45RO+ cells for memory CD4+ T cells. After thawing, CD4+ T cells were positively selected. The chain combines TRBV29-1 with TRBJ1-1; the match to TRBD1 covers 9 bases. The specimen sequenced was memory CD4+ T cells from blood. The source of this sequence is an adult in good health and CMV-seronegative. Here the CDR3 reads CSVGEPGQGAVRAFF. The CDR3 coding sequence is TGCAGCGTTGGGGAACCGGGACAGGGAGCGGTAAGAGCTTTCTTT.